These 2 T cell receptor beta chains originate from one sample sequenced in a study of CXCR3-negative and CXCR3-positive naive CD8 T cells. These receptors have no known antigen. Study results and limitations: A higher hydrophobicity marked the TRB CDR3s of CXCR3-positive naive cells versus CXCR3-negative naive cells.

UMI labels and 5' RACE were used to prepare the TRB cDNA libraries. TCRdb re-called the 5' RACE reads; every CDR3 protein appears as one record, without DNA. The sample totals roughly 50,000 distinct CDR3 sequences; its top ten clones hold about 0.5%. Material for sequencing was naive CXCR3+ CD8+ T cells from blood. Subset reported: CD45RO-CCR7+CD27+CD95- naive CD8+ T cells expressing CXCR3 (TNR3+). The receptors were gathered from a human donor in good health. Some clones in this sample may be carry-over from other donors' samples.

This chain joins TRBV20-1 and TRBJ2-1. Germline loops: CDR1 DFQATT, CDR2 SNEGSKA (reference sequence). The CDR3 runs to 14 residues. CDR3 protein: CSARGRDSYNEQFF.

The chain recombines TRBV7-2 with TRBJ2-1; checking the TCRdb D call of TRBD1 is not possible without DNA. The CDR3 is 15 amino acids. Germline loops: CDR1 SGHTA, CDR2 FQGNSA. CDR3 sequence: CASTLAGGPDNEQFF.